Listed here are 9 T cell receptor beta chains from one sample, sequenced in a study of T cell repertoires in cytomegalovirus infection. TCRdb called the reads again in MiXCR, with one record for every CDR3 protein. In the table there are approximately 290,000 distinct CDR3 sequences, roughly 25% of which are singletons. Sequencing input: PBMCs. Every receptor here comes from a human donor in good health (CMV status not recorded). Some clones in this sample may be carry-over from other donors' samples.

This clonotype was observed many times. The chain combines TRBV7-2 with TRBJ2-3; 7 bases fit TRBD1. Trimming took 2 bases from V and 3 from J; bases not matched to a gene: 11. The CDR3 runs 17 residues. Germline V gives CDR1 SGHTA, CDR2 FQGNSA. The CDR3 spells CASSLSRIGGATDTQYF. CDR3 in DNA: TGTGCCAGCAGCTTATCAAGGATAGGGGGCGCGACAGATACGCAGTATTTT.

This chain uses TRBV7-6 with TRBJ1-4; maybe TRBD1 (6 bases). This CDR3 has 17 amino acids. V was clipped by 8 bases and J by 5 bases, with 24 bases between them. In germline, CDR1 is SGHVS, CDR2 FNYEAQ. The CDR3 sequence: CASSRGSGGASNEKLFF. The CDR3 nucleotides are TGTGCCAGCTCCCGGGGGTCGGGGGGCGCATCAAATGAAAAACTGTTTTTT.

The rearrangement joins TRBV14 to TRBJ2-1; 13 positions match TRBD2. V dropped 6 bases and J dropped 8; count of bases not matched to a gene: 7. This CDR3 contains 15 residues. From germline, CDR1 is SGHDN and CDR2 FVKESK. CDR3 loop: CASSRTSGSFYEQFF. The CDR3 DNA reads as TGTGCCAGCAGTCGGACTAGCGGGAGTTTCTATGAGCAGTTCTTC.

This clonotype has more than one count but fewer than ten. This chain joins TRBV29-1 and TRBJ1-2, with TRBD1 as a possible D gene (5 bases). The V and J ends lost 4 bases and 6 bases respectively, with 9 bases between them. CDR1 is SQVTM, CDR2 ANQGSEA, per germline. The CDR3 is made up of 11 amino acids. The CDR3 loop is CSVAGSHGYTF. The CDR3 nucleotides read TGCAGCGTTGCAGGGTCTCATGGCTACACCTTC.

The sample holds many counts of this clonotype. V is TRBV4-1 and J is TRBJ1-4; D gene unclear. Germline assignment: CDR1 MGHRA and CDR2 YSYEKL. Trimming cost V 0 bases and J 0 bases, with 17 bases left between them. The CDR3 spans 19 residues. The CDR3 coding sequence is TGCGCCAGCAGCCAAGAGCCCGGGAGGCACGGGCCAACTAATGAAAAACTGTTTTTT. It yields the protein CASSQEPGRHGPTNEKLFF.

This clonotype was observed a few times. CDR3 residues: CASSPRFGGAGYNEQFF. In nucleotides, the CDR3 is TGTGCCAGCAGCCCAAGGTTCGGGGGGGCCGGGTACAATGAGCAGTTCTTC. The chain uses TRBV7-3 and TRBJ2-1; TRBD2 matches at 8 bases. V trimming: 5 bases; J trimming: 4 bases; junction bases outside the gene matches: 13. Germline lookup yields CDR1 SGHTA and CDR2 FQGTGA. This CDR3 region has 17 residues.

The chain joins TRBV14 to TRBJ1-5; D is unresolved. Per germline, CDR1 SGHDN and CDR2 FVKESK. The CDR3 spans 14 residues. Trimming took 2 bases from V and 6 from J, leaving 11 bases between them. The CDR3: CASSQTVEPQPQHF. The CDR3 DNA reads as TGTGCCAGCAGCCAAACGGTGGAGCCTCAGCCCCAGCATTTT.

The sample holds a few counts of this clonotype. This chain joins TRBV12-3 or TRBV12-4 and TRBJ2-7; D is perhaps TRBD1 (5 bases). The CDR3 runs 13 residues. Trimming stripped 3 bases from V and 5 bases from J, with 11 bases between. CDR3 sequence (DNA): TGTGCCAGCAGTTTTTCAGGGTCCCACGAGCAGTACTTC. This gives the protein CASSFSGSHEQYF.

The chain is built from TRBV24-1 and TRBJ2-7; 7 bases line up with TRBD1. The CDR3 has 14 amino acids. V lost 4 bases to trimming and J lost 1 base; unmatched junction nucleotides: 3. Germline V CDR1 and CDR2: KGHDR, SFDVKD. CDR3 coding DNA: TGTGCCACCAGTGACCCGGGACAGTCCTACGAGCAGTACTTC. It encodes CATSDPGQSYEQYF.